This is a list of T cell receptor beta chains from one sample in a study of blood T cells in healthy people across ages. From the 5' RACE reads, TCRdb called clonotypes with MiXCR, one entry per CDR3 protein. The data hold 700,000 to 800,000 distinct CDR3 sequences, with roughly 47% observed a single time. Material: blood. These receptors came from a woman aged 60-75 years in good health. The conserved cysteine and the conserved F or W are not part of the CDR3 here.

v_call	j_call	cdr3_aa
TRBV29-1	TRBJ1-3	SVIRQGSGNTIY
TRBV7-2	TRBJ2-3	ASSLGPWGGSDTQY
TRBV6-5	TRBJ2-1	ASSWDLKRAYNEQF
TRBV20-1	TRBJ1-5	SASPSTGFENQPQH
TRBV9	TRBJ2-7	ASSVEAVVGEQY
TRBV10-2	TRBJ1-2	ASRGTQVGNYGYT
TRBV7-6	TRBJ2-5	ASSLTSGVQETQY
TRBV10-3	TRBJ2-5	AISESGTGGGPQETQY
TRBV5-1	TRBJ2-3	ASGAGGPDTQY
TRBV27	TRBJ2-5	ASSLITSGKETQY
TRBV20-1	NA	SASRLAGVQWSEQY
TRBV10-3	TRBJ2-3	AISETGSTDTQY
TRBV6-2/TRBV6-3	TRBJ1-1	ASSQAGRSGNTEAF